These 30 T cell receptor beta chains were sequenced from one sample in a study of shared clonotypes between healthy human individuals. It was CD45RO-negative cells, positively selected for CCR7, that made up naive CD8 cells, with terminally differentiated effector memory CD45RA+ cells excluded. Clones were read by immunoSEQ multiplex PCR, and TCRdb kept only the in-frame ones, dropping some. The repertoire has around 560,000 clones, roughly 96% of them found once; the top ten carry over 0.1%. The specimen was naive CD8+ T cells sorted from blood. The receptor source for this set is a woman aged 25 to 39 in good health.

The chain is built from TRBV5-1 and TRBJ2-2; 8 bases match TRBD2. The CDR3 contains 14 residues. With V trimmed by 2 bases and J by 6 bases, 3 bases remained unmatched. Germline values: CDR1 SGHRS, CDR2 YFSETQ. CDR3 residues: CASSFSGGAGELFF. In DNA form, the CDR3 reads TGCGCCAGCAGCTTCTCGGGGGGGGCCGGGGAGCTGTTTTTT.

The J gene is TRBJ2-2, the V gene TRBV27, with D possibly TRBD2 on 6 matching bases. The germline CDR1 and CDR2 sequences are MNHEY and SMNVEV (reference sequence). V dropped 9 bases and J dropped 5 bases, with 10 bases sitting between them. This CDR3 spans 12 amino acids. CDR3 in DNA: TGTGCCAGTTTAGGGAGGACCGGGGAGCTGTTTTTT. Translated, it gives CASLGRTGELFF.

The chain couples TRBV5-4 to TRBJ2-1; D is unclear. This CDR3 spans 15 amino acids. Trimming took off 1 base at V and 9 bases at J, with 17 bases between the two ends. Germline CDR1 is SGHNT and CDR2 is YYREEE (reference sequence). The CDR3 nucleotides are TGTGCCAGCAGCTTGTTTGAAGGAAGCCCGGCTGAGCAGTTCTTC. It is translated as CASSLFEGSPAEQFF.

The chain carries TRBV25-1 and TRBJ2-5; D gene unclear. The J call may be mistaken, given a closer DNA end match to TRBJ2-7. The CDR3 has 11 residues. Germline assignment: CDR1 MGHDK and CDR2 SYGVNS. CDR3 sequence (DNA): TGTGCCAGCAGTGATGTTTACGAGCAGTACTTC. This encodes CASSDVYEQYF.

CDR3: CASSTGTGSYEQYF. CDR3 bases: TGTGCCAGCAGCACCGGGACAGGATCCTACGAGCAGTACTTC. The rearrangement joins TRBV13 to TRBJ2-5, with 8 bases matching TRBD1. The end of the DNA fits TRBJ2-7 better, so the J call may be wrong. This CDR3 is 14 amino acids long. Germline CDR1 is PRHDT and CDR2 is FYEKMQ (reference sequence).

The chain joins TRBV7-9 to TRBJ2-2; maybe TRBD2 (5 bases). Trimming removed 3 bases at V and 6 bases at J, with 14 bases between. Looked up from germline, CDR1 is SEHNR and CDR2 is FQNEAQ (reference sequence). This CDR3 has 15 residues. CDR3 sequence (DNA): TGTGCCAGCAGCTTTGCGCAAGAGGAGGCCGGGGAGCTGTTTTTT. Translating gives CASSFAQEEAGELFF.

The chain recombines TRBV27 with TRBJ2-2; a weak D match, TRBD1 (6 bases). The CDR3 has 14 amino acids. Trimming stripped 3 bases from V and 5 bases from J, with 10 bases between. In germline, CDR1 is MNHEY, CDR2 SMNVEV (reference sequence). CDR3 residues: CASSLWGTTGELFF. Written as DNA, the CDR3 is TGTGCCAGCAGTTTGTGGGGGACAACCGGGGAGCTGTTTTTT.

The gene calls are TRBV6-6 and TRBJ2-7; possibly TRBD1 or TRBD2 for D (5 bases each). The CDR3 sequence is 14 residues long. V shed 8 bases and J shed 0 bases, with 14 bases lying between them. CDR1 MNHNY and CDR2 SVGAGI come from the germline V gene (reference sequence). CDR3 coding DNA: TGTGCCAGCTCCCCGCCGGGGCTCTCCTACGAGCAGTACTTC. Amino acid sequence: CASSPPGLSYEQYF.

The CDR3 reads CAISDFDSSYNEQFF. Here the CDR3 DNA reads TGTGCCATCAGTGACTTCGACAGTTCCTACAATGAGCAGTTCTTC. V gene TRBV10-3 combines with J gene TRBJ2-1; D might be TRBD1 (5 bases). Trimming took off 3 bases at V and 1 base at J, with 10 bases between the two ends. Per the germline V gene, CDR1 is ENHRY and CDR2 is SYGVKD. The CDR3 spans 15 residues.

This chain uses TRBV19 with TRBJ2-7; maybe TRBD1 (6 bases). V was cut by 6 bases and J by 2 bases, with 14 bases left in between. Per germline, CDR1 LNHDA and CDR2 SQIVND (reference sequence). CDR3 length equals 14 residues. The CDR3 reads CASRLGHSAYEQYF. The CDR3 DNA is TGTGCCAGTAGACTGGGACACAGCGCCTACGAGCAGTACTTC.

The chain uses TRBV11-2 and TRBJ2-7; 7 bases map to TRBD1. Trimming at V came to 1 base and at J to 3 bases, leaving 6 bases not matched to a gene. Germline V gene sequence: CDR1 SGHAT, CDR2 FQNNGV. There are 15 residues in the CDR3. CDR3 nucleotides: TGTGCCAGCAGCTTAGTGATGGGACAGATCTACGAGCAGTACTTC. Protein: CASSLVMGQIYEQYF. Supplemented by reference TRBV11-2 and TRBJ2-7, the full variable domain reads EAGVAQSPRYKIIEKRQSVAFWCNPISGHATLYWYQQILGQGPKLLIQFQNNGVVDDSQLPKDRFSAERLKGVDSTLKIQPAKLEDSAVYLCASSLVMGQIYEQYFGPGTRLTVT.

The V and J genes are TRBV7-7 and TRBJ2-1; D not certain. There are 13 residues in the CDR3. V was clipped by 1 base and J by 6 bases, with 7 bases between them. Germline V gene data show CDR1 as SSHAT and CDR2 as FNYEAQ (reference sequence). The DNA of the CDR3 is TGTGCCAGCAGCTTAGGTGGCGCCAATGAGCAGTTCTTC. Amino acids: CASSLGGANEQFF.

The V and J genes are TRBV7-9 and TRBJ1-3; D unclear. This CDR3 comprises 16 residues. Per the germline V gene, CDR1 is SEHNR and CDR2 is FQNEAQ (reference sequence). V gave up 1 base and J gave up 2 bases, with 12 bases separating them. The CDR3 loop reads CASSLGAPKPGNTIYF. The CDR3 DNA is TGTGCCAGCAGCTTAGGGGCCCCAAAGCCTGGAAACACCATATATTTT.

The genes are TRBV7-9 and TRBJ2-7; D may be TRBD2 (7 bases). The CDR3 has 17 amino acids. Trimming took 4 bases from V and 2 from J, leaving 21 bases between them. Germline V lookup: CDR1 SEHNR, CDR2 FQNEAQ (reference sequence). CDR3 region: CASSSQRGGRGAYEQYF. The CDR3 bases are TGTGCCAGCAGCTCCCAAAGGGGGGGGAGAGGGGCCTACGAGCAGTACTTC.

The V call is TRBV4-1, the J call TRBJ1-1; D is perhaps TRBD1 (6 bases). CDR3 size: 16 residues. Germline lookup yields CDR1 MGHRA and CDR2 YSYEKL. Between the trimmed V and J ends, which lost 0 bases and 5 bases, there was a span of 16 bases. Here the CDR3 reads CASSQDWNRERTEAFF. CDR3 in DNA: TGCGCCAGCAGCCAAGATTGGAACAGGGAGAGGACTGAAGCTTTCTTT.

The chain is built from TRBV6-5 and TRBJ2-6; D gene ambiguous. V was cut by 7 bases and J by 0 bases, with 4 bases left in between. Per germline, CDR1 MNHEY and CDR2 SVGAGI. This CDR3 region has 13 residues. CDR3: CASTNSGANVLTF. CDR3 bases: TGTGCCAGCACTAACTCTGGGGCCAACGTCCTGACTTTC.

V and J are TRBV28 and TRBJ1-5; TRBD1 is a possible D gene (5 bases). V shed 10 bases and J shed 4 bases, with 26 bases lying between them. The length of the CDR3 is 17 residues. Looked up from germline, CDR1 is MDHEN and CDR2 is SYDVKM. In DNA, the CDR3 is TGTGCCACATCGAGCCTTTCCGGGACGGATAAAAATCAGCCCCAGCATTTT. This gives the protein CATSSLSGTDKNQPQHF.

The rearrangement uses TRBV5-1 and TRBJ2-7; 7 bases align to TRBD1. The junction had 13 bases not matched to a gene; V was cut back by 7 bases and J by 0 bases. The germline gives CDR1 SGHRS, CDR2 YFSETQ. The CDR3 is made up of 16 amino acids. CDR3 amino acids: CASRQGGLMSSYEQYF. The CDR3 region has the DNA TGCGCCAGCCGACAGGGTGGTTTAATGAGCTCCTACGAGCAGTACTTC.

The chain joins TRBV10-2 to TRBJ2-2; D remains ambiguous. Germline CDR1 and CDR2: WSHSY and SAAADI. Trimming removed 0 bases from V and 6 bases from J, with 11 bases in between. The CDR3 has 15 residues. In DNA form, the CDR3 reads TGCGCCAGCAGTGAGTCGCTGCGGCCCCCCGGGGAGCTGTTTTTT. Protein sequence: CASSESLRPPGELFF.

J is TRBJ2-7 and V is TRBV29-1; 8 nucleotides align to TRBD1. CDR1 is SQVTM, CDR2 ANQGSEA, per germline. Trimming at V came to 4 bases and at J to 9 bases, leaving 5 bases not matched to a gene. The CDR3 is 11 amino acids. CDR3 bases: TGCAGCGTTGGACAGGGGTTCGGGCAGTACTTC. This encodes CSVGQGFGQYF.

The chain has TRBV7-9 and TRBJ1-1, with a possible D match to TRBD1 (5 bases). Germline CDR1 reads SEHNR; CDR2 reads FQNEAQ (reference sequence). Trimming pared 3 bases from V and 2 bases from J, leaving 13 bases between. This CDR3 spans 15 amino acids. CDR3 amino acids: CASSFWVGRNTEAFF. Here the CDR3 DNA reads TGTGCCAGCAGCTTCTGGGTGGGGCGCAACACTGAAGCTTTCTTT. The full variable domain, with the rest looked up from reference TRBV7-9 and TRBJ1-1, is DTGVSQNPRHKITKRGQNVTFRCDPISEHNRLYWYRQTLGQGPEFLTYFQNEAQLEKSRLLSDRFSAERPKGSFSTLEIQRTEQGDSAMYLCASSFWVGRNTEAFFGQGTRLTVV.

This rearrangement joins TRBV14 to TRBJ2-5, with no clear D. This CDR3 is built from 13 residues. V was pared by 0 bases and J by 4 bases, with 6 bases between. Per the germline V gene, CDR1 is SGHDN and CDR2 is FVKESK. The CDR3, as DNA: TGTGCCAGCAGCCAAGATTTCAGAGAGACCCAGTACTTC. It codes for CASSQDFRETQYF. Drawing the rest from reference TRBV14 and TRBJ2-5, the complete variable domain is EAGVTQFPSHSVIEKGQTVTLRCDPISGHDNLYWYRRVMGKEIKFLLHFVKESKQDESGMPNNRFLAERTGGTYSTLKVQPAELEDSGVYFCASSQDFRETQYFGPGTRLLVL.

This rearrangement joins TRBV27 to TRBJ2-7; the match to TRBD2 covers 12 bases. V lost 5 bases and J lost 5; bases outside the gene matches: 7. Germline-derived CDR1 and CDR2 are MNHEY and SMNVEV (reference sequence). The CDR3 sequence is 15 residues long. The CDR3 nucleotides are TGTGCCAGCAGTCCTGGGACTAGCGGGTCCCACGAGCAGTACTTC. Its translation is CASSPGTSGSHEQYF.

This chain's CDR3 is CASRPDRSSGNTIYF. CDR3 DNA sequence: TGTGCCAGCAGACCTGACAGGAGCTCTGGAAACACCATATATTTT. The chain uses TRBV28 and TRBJ1-3, with D possibly matching TRBD1 (6 bases). The CDR3 consists of 15 residues. V shed 6 bases and J shed 0 bases, with 12 bases lying between them. Germline-derived CDR1 and CDR2 are MDHEN and SYDVKM.

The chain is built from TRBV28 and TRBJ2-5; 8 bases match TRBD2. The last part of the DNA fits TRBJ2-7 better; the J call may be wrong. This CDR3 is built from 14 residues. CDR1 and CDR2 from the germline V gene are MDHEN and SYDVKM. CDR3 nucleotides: TGTGCCAGCAGTTCCGGACTAGCAAGCTACGAGCAGTACTTC. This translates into CASSSGLASYEQYF.

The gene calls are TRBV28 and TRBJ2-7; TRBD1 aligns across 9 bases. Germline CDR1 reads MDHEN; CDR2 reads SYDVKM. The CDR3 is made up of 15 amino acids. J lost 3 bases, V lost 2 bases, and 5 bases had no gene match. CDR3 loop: CASSLGDRVFYEQYF. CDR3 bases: TGTGCCAGCAGTTTAGGGGACAGGGTTTTCTACGAGCAGTACTTC.

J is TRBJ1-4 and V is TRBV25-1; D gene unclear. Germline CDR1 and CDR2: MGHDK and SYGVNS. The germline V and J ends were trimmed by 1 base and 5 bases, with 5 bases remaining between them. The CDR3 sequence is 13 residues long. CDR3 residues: CASSESVNEKLFF. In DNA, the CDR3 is TGTGCCAGCAGTGAATCGGTCAATGAAAAACTGTTTTTT.

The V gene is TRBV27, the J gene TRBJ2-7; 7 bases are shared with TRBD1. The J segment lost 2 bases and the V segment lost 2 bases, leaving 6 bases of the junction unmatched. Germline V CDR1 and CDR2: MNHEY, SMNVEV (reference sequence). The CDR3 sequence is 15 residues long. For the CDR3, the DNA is TGTGCCAGCAGTTTAAGGGGGACAGACCCCTACGAGCAGTACTTC. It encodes CASSLRGTDPYEQYF.

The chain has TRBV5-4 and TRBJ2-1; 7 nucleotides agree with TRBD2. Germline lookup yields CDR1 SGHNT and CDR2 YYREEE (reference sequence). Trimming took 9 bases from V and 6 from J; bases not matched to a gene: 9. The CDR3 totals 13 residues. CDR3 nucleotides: TGTGCCACTAAAAGCGGGAAAGGCAATGAGCAGTTCTTC. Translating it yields CATKSGKGNEQFF. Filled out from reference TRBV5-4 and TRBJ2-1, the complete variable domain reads ETGVTQSPTHLIKTRGQQVTLRCSSQSGHNTVSWYQQALGQGPQFIFQYYREEENGRGNFPPRFSGLQFPNYSSELNVNALELDDSALYLCATKSGKGNEQFFGPGTRLTVL.

For the CDR3, the DNA is TGTGCCAGCGAGGTCAGGCCCCTTAGCTCCTACAATGAGCAGTTCTTC. Encoded protein: CASEVRPLSSYNEQFF. The V call is TRBV2, the J call TRBJ2-1; D gene unclear. CDR3 length: 16 residues. The germline V gene encodes CDR1 SNHLY and CDR2 FYNNEI. Trimming cost V 8 bases and J 0 bases, with 17 bases left between them.